The TCR beta chain under discussion was sequenced for a study of PD-1 blockade in classical Hodgkin lymphoma. General study results and limits: As was reported, newly diagnosed patients showed lower baseline TCR diversity than healthy donors did. Newly diagnosed and completely responding patients shared comparable baseline diversity. A significant rise in TCR diversity by C4D1 was seen for CD4+ but not CD8+ cells. Undefined causes, possibly disease activity or prior therapy, underlie the repertoire differences.

With regard to this clone: The antigen is undetermined.

Every single patient, without exception, relapsed after autologous stem cell transplantation, and brentuximab vedotin exposure varied. The ends were cut back, 0 bases at V and 6 bases at J, with 9 bases in the middle. CDR1 is GTSNPN, CDR2 SVGIG, per germline (reference sequence). The CDR3 spans 12 residues. Profiled with immunoSEQ multiplex PCR; TCRdb holds only in-frame clones, not every one. The sample has roughly 47,000 clones; less than 85% are singletons. Sequencing used peripheral blood mononuclear cells (PBMCs), obtained before the second cycle of nivolumab. The receptor was isolated from a human donor with classical Hodgkin lymphoma. The chain links TRBV30 to TRBJ2-7; a possible D gene is TRBD1 (5 bases). For the CDR3, the DNA is TGTGCCTGGAGTGTACCAGGGTTCGAGCAGTACTTC. Protein sequence: CAWSVPGFEQYF.